This T cell receptor beta chain stems from a study of blood T cell repertoires in COVID-19. Study-wide context: T cells, B-cell-depleted T cells, or PBMCs provided the cDNA or gDNA that served as material.

Trimming cost V 9 bases and J 0 bases; bases outside gene matches: 5. This CDR3 is built from 14 residues. The germline CDR1 and CDR2 sequences are SNHLY and FYNNEI. The assay was immunoSEQ multiplex PCR, and TCRdb's table has in-frame clones only and misses some. The data show 15,000 to 20,000 clones, with roughly 82% seen just once and less than 25% held by the top ten. The receptor's source is a man aged 80 or over with active COVID-19. Sequenced input: peripheral blood. V gene TRBV2 combines with J gene TRBJ2-3; the match to TRBD1 covers 8 bases. CDR3 amino acids: CARATGASTDTQYF. The CDR3 DNA reads TGTGCCAGGGCGACAGGGGCGAGCACAGATACGCAGTATTTT.